This T cell receptor beta chain was sequenced during a study of radiation and T cells in renal cell carcinoma. Points from the study as a whole: Top tumor clonotypes rose in blood 2 weeks post-radiation, then contracted. Pretreatment tumor biopsies were lacking, so baseline clonotypes are unknown.

Turning to this clone: As yet, its antigen is unknown.

Sequencing was performed with immunoSEQ multiplex PCR; in TCRdb, only in-frame clones are kept and a portion is missing. This table holds some 150,000 clones, approximately 86% found once. Specified time point: blood 4 weeks post-SBRT, at nephrectomy. Treatment meaning: 15 Gy SBRT to primary tumor, nephrectomy 4 weeks later. Nephrectomy followed 15 Gy stereotactic body radiation by 4 weeks. After SBRT, blood was collected at 2 and 4 weeks, plus baseline. The CDR3 is made up of 14 amino acids. In germline, CDR1 is SGHVS, CDR2 FQNEAQ. V gave up 5 bases and J gave up 3 bases, with 13 bases separating them.

The sequence was obtained from a woman aged 50 to 60 with renal cell carcinoma. The chain links TRBV7-8 to TRBJ1-1; D not resolved. This specimen consisted of blood, obtained from a patient whose treatment included radiotherapy and nephrectomy. CDR3: CASSPQARDTEAFF. In DNA, the CDR3 is TGTGCCAGCAGCCCTCAAGCCAGAGACACTGAAGCTTTCTTT.